This T cell receptor beta chain came from a study of shared clonotypes between healthy human individuals. Study-wide results and limits: Compared with memory subsets, naive subsets generally had larger estimated richness.

As processed by the authors: ImmunoSEQ yielded junction-only sequences lacking quality scores, so filtering differed. Profiling relied on immunoSEQ multiplex PCR, and the TCRdb table lists in-frame clones only, not all of them. For V, J and clone size, that table is used; D and trimming come from the DNA. Among approximately 1.5 million clones listed, approximately 98.5% were seen once. Of note for this clone: Its antigen is not known.

The CDR3 is 14 amino acids. Per germline, CDR1 MNHEY and CDR2 SVGAGI. Trimming took 4 bases from V and 4 from J; bases not matched to a gene: 6. The clonotype was recovered from a man younger than 40 in good health. The gene calls are TRBV6-5 and TRBJ1-1, with 7 positions matching TRBD1. Specimen: naive CD4+ T cells sorted from blood. The sample's subset: CD45RA+ positively selected. The chain's CDR3 is CASSFNRGGTEAFF. CDR3 DNA sequence: TGTGCCAGCAGTTTCAACAGGGGCGGCACTGAAGCTTTCTTT.